This passage covers 30 T cell receptor beta chains from one sample sequenced in a study of CD8 T cells in Susac syndrome. RNA, at roughly 0.5 to 1 ug, was reverse transcribed with random hexamers. TCRdb used MiXCR to reprocess the immunoSEQ multiplex PCR reads, holding one entry per CDR3 protein. The table records around 160,000 distinct CDR3 sequences, about 93% of them present only once. Sequenced sample: CD4+ T cells from PBMCs. Receptors were obtained from a human donor in good health.

The chain has TRBV20-1 and TRBJ1-4; the D gene is possibly TRBD1 (6 bases). Between the trimmed V and J ends, which lost 6 bases and 8 bases, there was a span of 16 bases. Germline assignment: CDR1 DFQATT and CDR2 SNEGSKA (reference sequence). The CDR3 loop spans 13 amino acids. The CDR3 here is CSAPPGTREKLFF. The CDR3, as DNA: TGCAGTGCACCCCCGGGGACACGCGAAAAACTGTTTTTT.

The chain uses TRBV3-1 and TRBJ1-6, with D maybe TRBD1 (6 bases). Germline-derived CDR1 and CDR2 are LGHDT and YNNKEL (reference sequence). Trimming took 5 bases from V and 8 from J, leaving 13 bases between them. The CDR3 sequence is 14 residues long. The DNA of the CDR3 is TGTGCCAGCAGCGAAAGGGGGTCTGATTCACCCCTCCACTTT. Translating it yields CASSERGSDSPLHF.

The rearrangement links TRBV15 to TRBJ2-3, with D tentatively TRBD1 or TRBD2 (5 bases each). The CDR3 runs to 16 residues. Germline V gene sequence: CDR1 LNHNV, CDR2 YYDKDF (reference sequence). V was cut by 0 bases and J by 9 bases, with 19 bases left in between. The DNA of the CDR3 is TGTGCCACCAGCAGAGATATGGGGGTTAGACGCGCGACGCAGTATTTT. Translated, it gives CATSRDMGVRRATQYF.

The rearrangement joins TRBV2 to TRBJ1-2; D gene unclear. Germline CDR1 is SNHLY and CDR2 is FYNNEI. Trimming removed 6 bases at V and 8 bases at J, with 10 bases between. The CDR3 covers 11 residues. In DNA, the CDR3 is TGTGCCAGCAGGGGTCGGCTCGGCTACACCTTC. Amino acids: CASRGRLGYTF.

V gene TRBV2 combines with J gene TRBJ2-4; D gene unclear. V shed 7 bases and J shed 0 bases, with 13 bases lying between them. Germline-derived CDR1 and CDR2 are SNHLY and FYNNEI. The CDR3 has 15 amino acids. DNA for the CDR3: TGTGCCAGCAAACATCCCGGGCTAGCCAAAAACATTCAGTACTTC. Residues: CASKHPGLAKNIQYF.

This rearrangement joins TRBV14 to TRBJ2-7; no firm D call. The CDR3 is 13 residues long. With 0 bases removed from V and 5 bases from J, the gap between germline ends came to 8 bases. The germline gives CDR1 SGHDN, CDR2 FVKESK. CDR3 sequence (DNA): TGTGCCAGCAGCCAAGATGTGTACCACGAGCAGTACTTC. This sequence encodes CASSQDVYHEQYF.

In this sample, this clonotype turned up once. V gene TRBV30 combines with J gene TRBJ2-5; D might be TRBD1 (5 bases). The germline V and J ends were trimmed by 3 bases and 9 bases, with 11 bases remaining between them. Germline loops: CDR1 GTSNPN, CDR2 SVGIG (reference sequence). The CDR3 sequence is 11 residues long. CDR3 bases: TGTGCCTGGAGCACAGGACCGCCCCAGTACTTC. This gives the protein CAWSTGPPQYF.

The chain uses TRBV4-2 and TRBJ2-5; TRBD2 matches at 13 bases. The CDR3 has 17 residues. Germline V gene lookup returns CDR1 LGHNA and CDR2 YNFKEQ. V was clipped by 4 bases and J by 5 bases; unmatched bases: 10. This CDR3 is CASSLKGGLAGSETQYF. The CDR3 bases are TGTGCCAGCAGCCTAAAGGGGGGACTAGCGGGGTCGGAGACCCAGTACTTC.

This clonotype has a single count. The chain couples TRBV28 to TRBJ1-3; D uncertain. Germline CDR1 is MDHEN and CDR2 is SYDVKM. Trimming took 7 bases from V and 0 from J, leaving 10 bases between them. This CDR3 region has 14 residues. CDR3 loop: CASTEGYSGNTIYF. The CDR3 nucleotides read TGTGCCAGCACCGAGGGATACTCTGGAAACACCATATATTTT.

J is TRBJ1-3 and V is TRBV23-1; D might be TRBD1 (6 bases). TRBV23-1 is noted as an ORF with a role that remains uncertain. The CDR3 sequence is 16 residues long. V lost 6 bases and J 0 bases, leaving 15 bases between the germline ends. The CDR3 loop reads CASSHSDRSSGNTIYF. CDR3 nucleotides: TGCGCCAGCAGCCACTCCGACAGGAGCTCTGGAAACACCATATATTTT.

The V gene is TRBV20-1, the J gene TRBJ2-1; 7 positions agree with TRBD2. Trimming cost V 0 bases and J 8 bases; bases outside gene matches: 7. Germline assignment: CDR1 DFQATT and CDR2 SNEGSKA (reference sequence). This CDR3 has 14 residues. CDR3: CSARDMRGGDEQFF. In DNA form, the CDR3 reads TGCAGTGCTAGAGATATGCGGGGAGGGGATGAGCAGTTCTTC.

CDR3 residues: CASRRQGTETQYF. In DNA form, the CDR3 reads TGTGCCAGCAGGAGACAGGGAACCGAGACCCAGTACTTC. The rearrangement uses TRBV6-2 or TRBV6-3 and TRBJ2-5; 7 bases agree with TRBD1. Losses at the gene ends were 6 bases for V and 5 bases for J; bases not matched to a gene: 6. Germline V gene lookup returns CDR1 MNHEY and CDR2 SVGEGT. The CDR3 has 13 residues.

V gene TRBV5-1 combines with J gene TRBJ1-4; no clear D. Germline lookup yields CDR1 SGHRS and CDR2 YFSETQ. The CDR3 is 15 residues long. Trimming left V 2 bases short and J 1 base short, with 9 bases between. This chain's CDR3 is CASSFRTGTNEKLFF. The CDR3 nucleotides are TGCGCCAGCAGCTTCCGGACGGGAACTAATGAAAAACTGTTTTTT.

V and J are TRBV12-3 or TRBV12-4 and TRBJ2-1, with 10 bases aligning to TRBD1. J lost 9 bases, V lost 6 bases, and 8 bases had no gene match. The CDR3 consists of 14 residues. In nucleotides, the CDR3 is TGTGCCAGCAGGCGGGACAGGGGTTTTGGTGAGCAGTTCTTC. Protein product: CASRRDRGFGEQFF.

Only one count was recorded for this clonotype. The rearrangement links TRBV6-1 to TRBJ2-3, with D possibly being TRBD2 (5 bases). This CDR3 has 16 amino acids. V was trimmed by 3 bases and J by 2 bases, leaving 15 bases between them. Germline-derived CDR1 and CDR2 are MNHNS and SASEGT. CDR3 DNA sequence: TGTGCCAGCAGTGACCCGCGGGTAGAACTCACAGATACGCAGTATTTT. Encoded protein: CASSDPRVELTDTQYF.

This clonotype was detected only a few times. The genes are TRBV9 and TRBJ2-7; TRBD1 matches at 12 bases. The CDR3 covers 18 residues. Looked up from germline, CDR1 is SGDLS and CDR2 is YYNGEE. V dropped 4 bases and J dropped 0; count of bases not matched to a gene: 11. The CDR3 DNA is TGTGCCAGCAGCAGGGGGACAGGGGGCTACCTCAGCTCCTACGAGCAGTACTTC. As protein: CASSRGTGGYLSSYEQYF. Combining the CDR3 with reference TRBV9 and TRBJ2-7 gives the whole variable domain DSGVTQTPKHLITATGQRVTLRCSPRSGDLSVYWYQQSLDQGLQFLIQYYNGEERAKGNILERFSAQQFPDLHSELNLSSLELGDSALYFCASSRGTGGYLSSYEQYFGPGTRLTVT.

This clonotype appeared many times. This sequence joins TRBV2 and TRBJ1-1; TRBD1 aligns across 7 bases. V was pared by 4 bases and J by 1 base, with 0 bases of the junction left unmatched. The CDR3 has 13 residues. Germline lookup yields CDR1 SNHLY and CDR2 FYNNEI. CDR3: CASSGQGNTEAFF. CDR3 DNA: TGTGCCAGCAGTGGACAGGGGAACACTGAAGCTTTCTTT.

The chain has TRBV3-1 and TRBJ1-3; D possibly corresponds to TRBD1 (6 bases). CDR1 and CDR2 (germline): LGHDT, YNNKEL (reference sequence). The V end was cut by 8 bases, the J end by 5 bases, with 13 bases between. The CDR3 runs 13 residues. In DNA, the CDR3 is TGTGCCAGCCTACACACAGGGAGAAACACCATATATTTT. This gives the protein CASLHTGRNTIYF.

CDR3 region: CSANQGSGELFF. The CDR3 bases are TGCAGTGCAAACCAGGGTTCCGGGGAGCTGTTTTTT. The gene calls are TRBV20-1 and TRBJ2-2; D may be TRBD1 (5 bases). CDR1 and CDR2 from the germline V gene are DFQATT and SNEGSKA (reference sequence). Trimming pared 6 bases from V and 6 bases from J, leaving 11 bases between. The CDR3 has 12 residues.

This clonotype was observed once. The genes are TRBV3-1 and TRBJ1-6, with D unresolved. The CDR3 consists of 16 residues. V was cut by 4 bases and J by 0 bases, with 10 bases left in between. Germline V CDR1 and CDR2: LGHDT, YNNKEL (reference sequence). Here the CDR3 reads CASSPRGSSYNSPLHF. CDR3 DNA: TGTGCCAGCAGCCCCCGGGGAAGCTCCTATAATTCACCCCTCCACTTT. Together with reference TRBV3-1 and TRBJ1-6, the CDR3 gives the full variable domain: DTAVSQTPKYLVTQMGNDKSIKCEQNLGHDTMYWYKQDSKKFLKIMFSYNNKELIINETVPNRFSPKSPDKAHLNLHINSLELGDSAVYFCASSPRGSSYNSPLHFGNGTRLTVT.

This clonotype was counted a single time. This chain links TRBV3-1 with TRBJ2-5; D not certain. V was pared by 0 bases and J by 7 bases, with 12 bases between. The CDR3 length is 14 residues. Germline V gene sequence: CDR1 LGHDT, CDR2 YNNKEL (reference sequence). The DNA for the CDR3 is TGTGCCAGCAGCCAAGAGCAGAGACCAGGGACCCAGTACTTC. This sequence encodes CASSQEQRPGTQYF.

This rearrangement joins TRBV5-1 to TRBJ1-2; D ambiguous. Trimming took 2 bases from V and 6 from J, leaving 17 bases between them. The CDR3 sequence is 15 residues long. Germline V gene lookup returns CDR1 SGHRS and CDR2 YFSETQ. CDR3: CASSLEGRASHGYTF. The DNA for the CDR3 is TGCGCCAGCAGCTTAGAGGGTAGGGCGTCTCATGGCTACACCTTC.

The V gene is TRBV5-1, the J gene TRBJ2-2, with a possible D match to TRBD2 (5 bases). The CDR3 sequence is 16 residues long. CDR1 is SGHRS and CDR2 is YFSETQ in the germline V gene. With 1 base removed from V and 1 base from J, the gap between germline ends came to 11 bases. As DNA, the CDR3 is TGCGCCAGCAGCTTGCGTTCCGGGGTGAACACCGGGGAGCTGTTTTTT. Amino acids: CASSLRSGVNTGELFF.

The rearrangement uses TRBV20-1 and TRBJ2-3; D may be TRBD2 (7 bases). V lost 2 bases and J 1 base, leaving 16 bases between the germline ends. Germline values: CDR1 DFQATT, CDR2 SNEGSKA (reference sequence). CDR3 length: 16 amino acids. The CDR3 sequence is CSARPLIGGGTDTQYF. CDR3 bases: TGCAGTGCTAGACCCTTAATAGGGGGGGGCACAGATACGCAGTATTTT.

The chain uses TRBV11-1 and TRBJ1-2; D remains unclear. The CDR3 loop spans 13 amino acids. V lost 4 bases to trimming and J lost 8 bases, with 14 bases between them. CDR1 and CDR2 (germline): SGHAT, FQDESV (reference sequence). The CDR3 DNA is TGTGCCAGCAGCTACGACCTTCGGAGGGGCTACACCTTC. Translating it yields CASSYDLRRGYTF.

The rearrangement links TRBV29-1 to TRBJ2-4; TRBD2 might be the D (6 bases). Germline loops: CDR1 SQVTM, CDR2 ANQGSEA. The CDR3 is made up of 14 amino acids. Trimming cost V 2 bases and J 8 bases, with 16 bases left between them. The CDR3 nucleotides are TGCAGCGTTGAAAGTTCGTCCAGGGAGGACATTCAGTACTTC. Protein: CSVESSSREDIQYF.

There are a few counts of this clonotype. The V and J genes are TRBV5-6 and TRBJ1-2, with TRBD1 as a possible D gene (5 bases). The germline V gene has CDR1 SGHDT and CDR2 YYEEEE. The CDR3 has 13 residues. With 0 bases removed from V and 8 bases from J, the gap between germline ends came to 11 bases. The CDR3 DNA reads as TGTGCCAGCAGCTTGGGGCAGGGAGAGGGCTACACCTTC. Translated, it gives CASSLGQGEGYTF.

This clonotype was seen only a few times. The junction departs from the called germline gene at one end, perhaps through a read error. The chain joins TRBV5-1 to TRBJ2-3, with D uncertain. Germline CDR1 is SGHRS and CDR2 is YFSETQ. The CDR3 totals 12 residues. Written as DNA, the CDR3 is TGTGCCAGCAGTTTCGGGACAGATACGCAGTATTTT. Its protein product is CASSFGTDTQYF.

The chain employs TRBV7-9 and TRBJ1-2, with D possibly being TRBD1 (6 bases). CDR3 length equals 13 residues. Germline lookup yields CDR1 SEHNR and CDR2 FQNEAQ (reference sequence). The ends were cut back, 2 bases at V and 4 bases at J, with 8 bases in the middle. The CDR3 bases are TGTGCCAGCAGCTTAACCAGGGGCTATGGCTACACCTTC. Translation gives CASSLTRGYGYTF.

The genes are TRBV6-6 and TRBJ1-1, with 9 bases lining up with TRBD1. The CDR3 consists of 16 residues. Germline lookup yields CDR1 MNHNY and CDR2 SVGAGI (reference sequence). Trimming removed 4 bases from V and 4 bases from J; junction bases left unmatched: 10. The CDR3 region is CASSSRTGAYATEAFF. The CDR3 DNA follows: TGTGCCAGCAGTTCCAGGACAGGGGCTTATGCCACTGAAGCTTTCTTT.